This T cell receptor beta chain was profiled in a study of monozygotic twins with inflammatory bowel disease. Input per TCR library consisted of roughly 3,500 ng of total RNA. One entry per CDR3 protein, without DNA, is what TCRdb gives after re-calling the 5' RACE reads. This repertoire includes about 300,000 distinct CDR3 sequences. Germline CDR1 and CDR2: SGHVS and FNYEAQ. CDR3 length: 14 residues. This chain joins TRBV7-6 and TRBJ2-7; TCRdb outputs TRBD2, but without DNA this stays unchecked. The TCR was taken from a human donor with ulcerative colitis or Crohn's disease, or a healthy co-twin of an affected twin (not recorded which). Input material: blood. The CDR3 spells CASSTRTGSNEQYF.